The 12 T cell receptor beta chains below all came from one sample that was sequenced in a study of T cell responses to AZD1222 COVID-19 vaccine. The data were produced by immunoSEQ multiplex PCR, yet TCRdb's version contains in-frame clones alone and is incomplete. Among about 150,000 clones listed, 90% were seen once. The input for sequencing was peripheral blood, taken on day 0 of AZD1222 vaccination. These receptors were collected from an adult in good health.

The V call is TRBV7-9, the J call TRBJ2-2; possible D gene TRBD2, 6 bases. V dropped 5 bases and J dropped 7 bases, with 14 bases sitting between them. The CDR3 contains 14 residues. Germline CDR1 reads SEHNR; CDR2 reads FQNEAQ (reference sequence). The CDR3 sequence: CASSLLGGNGELFF. CDR3 DNA: TGTGCCAGCAGCCTGCTGGGCGGGAACGGGGAGCTGTTTTTT. Supplemented by reference TRBV7-9 and TRBJ2-2, the full variable domain reads DTGVSQNPRHKITKRGQNVTFRCDPISEHNRLYWYRQTLGQGPEFLTYFQNEAQLEKSRLLSDRFSAERPKGSFSTLEIQRTEQGDSAMYLCASSLLGGNGELFFGEGSRLTVL.

The chain joins TRBV9 to TRBJ1-1, with 8 bases identical to TRBD1. Germline lookup yields CDR1 SGDLS and CDR2 YYNGEE. The CDR3 length is 14 residues. Unmatched junction bases numbered 5, after V lost 4 bases and J lost 3 bases. The CDR3 is CASSIGTGHTEAFF. For the CDR3, the DNA is TGTGCCAGCAGCATAGGGACAGGACACACTGAAGCTTTCTTT.

This chain joins TRBV5-1 and TRBJ2-5; D is perhaps TRBD2 (6 bases). Germline CDR1 is SGHRS and CDR2 is YFSETQ. CDR3 length: 17 residues. The V end lost 0 bases, the J end lost 1 base, and 16 bases lay between the germline ends. The CDR3 region has the DNA TGCGCCAGCAGCTTGGTTCCAGAGAAGGGAGGCCAAGAGACCCAGTACTTC. The encoded protein is CASSLVPEKGGQETQYF.

As to this clone: At one end, the junction sequence differs from germline, possibly due to a read error. Other DNA sequences in this sample translate to the same CDR3. This chain connects TRBV27 to TRBJ2-3; D is unclear. Germline assignment: CDR1 MNHEY and CDR2 SMNVEV (reference sequence). The CDR3 is made up of 13 amino acids. The CDR3 DNA reads TGTGCCAGCAGCTTATCCCGCACAGATACGCAGTATTTT. Translating it yields CASSLSRTDTQYF.

The chain combines TRBV2 with TRBJ2-7; D gene unclear. Trimming pared 7 bases from V and 0 bases from J, leaving 13 bases between. CDR1 is SNHLY, CDR2 FYNNEI, per germline. This CDR3 comprises 14 residues. DNA for the CDR3: TGTGCCAGCATGGGTGACTCAAGCTCCTACGAGCAGTACTTC. This gives the protein CASMGDSSSYEQYF.

The CDR3 nucleotides are TGTGCCACCAGTGATAGCAGGGGGCGGCAGCCCCAGCATTTT. This codes for CATSDSRGRQPQHF. This chain connects TRBV24-1 to TRBJ1-5; 8 positions agree with TRBD1. Looked up from germline, CDR1 is KGHDR and CDR2 is SFDVKD. J lost 7 bases, V lost 3 bases, and 4 bases had no gene match. There are 14 residues in the CDR3.

The chain employs TRBV9 and TRBJ1-3; D gene uncertain. The length of the CDR3 is 16 residues. Germline CDR1 reads SGDLS; CDR2 reads YYNGEE. V dropped 4 bases and J dropped 0 bases, with 14 bases sitting between them. This CDR3 reads CASSSQYGLSGNTIYF. Written as DNA, the CDR3 is TGTGCCAGCAGCTCGCAATACGGGCTCTCTGGAAACACCATATATTTT.

The gene calls are TRBV21-1 and TRBJ2-1; the listed D gene, TRBD2, was not tested against the DNA. TRBV21-1 represents a pseudogene. CDR3 length: 18 residues. The CDR3 is CASSNVGGALAGGHEQFF. The DNA of the CDR3 is TGTGCCAGCAGCAACGTGGGGGGGGCTCTAGCGGGAGGACATGAGCAGTTCTTC.

The J gene is TRBJ1-2, the V gene TRBV9, with a weak D call TRBD1 (6 bases). This CDR3 is built from 13 residues. Germline CDR1 is SGDLS and CDR2 is YYNGEE. V was clipped by 1 base and J by 4 bases, with 8 bases between them. The CDR3 loop reads CASSVKGGYGYTF. The CDR3 DNA reads as TGTGCCAGCAGCGTAAAGGGGGGCTATGGCTACACCTTC.

This chain links TRBV4-3 with TRBJ1-4, with 11 bases matching TRBD1. Germline V gives CDR1 LGHNA, CDR2 YSLEER. The CDR3 consists of 19 residues. V was pared by 1 base and J by 0 bases, with 7 bases of the junction left unmatched. The CDR3, as DNA: TGCGCCAGCAGCCAAGTGGGGACAGGGGGATCCGCAACTAATGAAAAACTGTTTTTT. Amino acid sequence: CASSQVGTGGSATNEKLFF.

This sequence joins TRBV7-2 and TRBJ1-2, with TRBD1 as a possible D gene (5 bases). V was shortened by 1 base and J by 6 bases, with 12 bases between the two germline ends. This CDR3 has 14 residues. Germline CDR1 and CDR2: SGHTA and FQGNSA. CDR3 bases: TGTGCCAGCAGCTTAGGGCCGGGGGAGAATGGCTACACCTTC. Its protein is CASSLGPGENGYTF.

The gene calls are TRBV5-1 and TRBJ2-3, with D perhaps assigned TRBD1 or TRBD2 (6 bases each). The CDR3 has 15 residues. The V end lost 2 bases, the J end lost 6 bases, and 16 bases lay between the germline ends. CDR1 SGHRS and CDR2 YFSETQ come from the germline V gene. In nucleotides, the CDR3 is TGCGCCAGCAGCTTATATCGTACAGGGAGGGATACGCAGTATTTT. This encodes CASSLYRTGRDTQYF. Full variable domain (outside the CDR3, taken from reference TRBV5-1 and TRBJ2-3): KAGVTQTPRYLIKTRGQQVTLSCSPISGHRSVSWYQQTPGQGLQFLFEYFSETQRNKGNFPGRFSGRQFSNSRSEMNVSTLELGDSALYLCASSLYRTGRDTQYFGPGTRLTVL.